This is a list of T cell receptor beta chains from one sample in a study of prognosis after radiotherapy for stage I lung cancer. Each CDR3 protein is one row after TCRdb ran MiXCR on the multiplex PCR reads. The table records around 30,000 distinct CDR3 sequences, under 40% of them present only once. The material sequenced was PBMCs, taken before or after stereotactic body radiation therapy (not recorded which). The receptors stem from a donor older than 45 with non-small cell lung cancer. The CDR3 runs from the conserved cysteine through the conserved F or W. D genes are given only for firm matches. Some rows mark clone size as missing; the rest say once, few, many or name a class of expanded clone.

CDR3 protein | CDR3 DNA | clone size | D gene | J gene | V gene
CASSFKAGGLSIRLQSEQYF | TGTGCCAGCAGCTTTAAGGCGGGAGGCCTCTCGATCAGGCTCCAAAGCGAGCAGTACTTC | medium-sized | TRBD2 | TRBJ2-7 | TRBV7-8
CASSLIQNTGELFF | TGTGCCAGCAGTTTGATTCAGAACACCGGGGAGCTGTTTTTT | once | NA | TRBJ2-2 | TRBV28
CASSPGTSGGAQGNEQFF | TGTGCCAGCAGCCCGGGGACTAGCGGGGGCGCCCAGGGAAATGAGCAGTTCTTC | many | TRBD2 | TRBJ2-1 | TRBV4-2
CASSARDSSQPQHF | TGTGCCAGCAGCGCCAGGGACAGCAGTCAGCCCCAGCATTTT | many | TRBD1 | TRBJ1-5 | TRBV6-1
CASSLEYRGTWELFF | TGTGCCAGCAGCCTTGAGTACAGGGGCACCTGGGAGCTGTTTTTT | NA | TRBD1 | TRBJ2-2 | TRBV6-4
CSGTGGRTDTQYF | TGCAGCGGGACGGGCGGGAGGACAGATACGCAGTATTTT | few | TRBD2 | TRBJ2-3 | TRBV29-1
CASSLDSNYGYTF | TGTGCCAGCAGCTTGGACAGTAACTATGGCTACACCTTC | medium-sized | NA | TRBJ1-2 | TRBV11-3
CAWSKSGGGYEQYF | TGTGCCTGGAGCAAATCAGGGGGGGGATACGAGCAGTACTTC | many | NA | TRBJ2-7 | TRBV30
CASSRYDNRGSEGYTF | TGTGCCAGCAGCCGCTACGACAACAGGGGTTCAGAGGGCTACACCTTC | many | TRBD1 | TRBJ1-2 | TRBV3-1
CVSSRDRKSPLHF | TGTGTTTCGAGCCGGGACAGAAAATCACCCCTCCACTTT | NA | TRBD1 | TRBJ1-6 | TRBV19
CASSGLAGEQYF | TGTGCCAGCAGTGGACTAGCGGGAGAGCAGTACTTC | few | TRBD2 | TRBJ2-7 | TRBV6-1
CASRRTGGVLNTEAFF | TGTGCCAGCAGGAGGACAGGGGGCGTACTGAACACTGAAGCTTTCTTT | many | TRBD1 | TRBJ1-1 | TRBV6-1
CSARVVPGQGTYGYTF | TGCAGTGCTAGAGTCGTCCCGGGACAGGGGACCTATGGCTACACCTTC | medium-sized | TRBD1 | TRBJ1-2 | TRBV20-1
CASSILASGTYNEQFF | TGTGCCAGTAGTATTTTGGCTAGCGGGACGTACAATGAGCAGTTCTTC | many | TRBD2 | TRBJ2-1 | TRBV19
CASSFGGLGLSYF | TGTGCCAGCAGTTTCGGGGGACTAGGCCTGTCGTACTTC | many | TRBD2 | TRBJ2-7 | TRBV28
CASSSSATAGNTIYF | TGTGCCAGCAGCTCATCTGCCACAGCTGGAAACACCATATATTTT | NA | NA | TRBJ1-3 | TRBV5-4
CASSLRGYTEAFF | TGTGCCAGCAGCCTACGAGGGTACACTGAAGCTTTCTTT | many | NA | TRBJ1-1 | TRBV11-2
CASGEGTQPQHF | TGTGCCAGTGGAGAGGGAACGCAGCCCCAGCATTTT | many | NA | TRBJ1-5 | TRBV19
CATEGTSYNEQFF | TGTGCCACTGAGGGTACGTCCTACAATGAGCAGTTCTTC | NA | NA | TRBJ2-1 | TRBV28
CASSLFAGEQFF | TGTGCCAGCAGCTTATTTGCAGGAGAGCAGTTCTTC | many | NA | TRBJ2-1 | TRBV7-9
CASSLGGSDTGELFF | TGCGCCAGCAGCTTGGGCGGGTCGGACACCGGGGAGCTGTTTTTT | once | NA | TRBJ2-2 | TRBV5-1
CASSGGYTQAFF | TGTGCCAGCAGTGGGGGGTACACTCAAGCCTTCTTT | NA | NA | TRBJ1-1 | TRBV25-1
CASSLAPTGLTEAFF | TGTGCCAGCAGTTTAGCCCCGACAGGACTCACTGAAGCTTTCTTT | NA | NA | TRBJ1-1 | TRBV27
CASSPPRVVRSTEAFF | TGTGCCAGCTCACCACCGAGGGTAGTCCGCAGCACTGAAGCTTTCTTT | many | NA | TRBJ1-1 | TRBV18
CASSLGSETDLYEQYF | TGTGCCAGCAGCTTGGGGTCTGAGACAGATCTCTACGAGCAGTACTTC | many | NA | TRBJ2-7 | TRBV5-4
CASSQELAGGPYEQYF | TGTGCCAGCAGCCAAGAACTAGCGGGAGGGCCCTACGAGCAGTACTTC | many | TRBD2 | TRBJ2-7 | TRBV3-1
CSARWTSGSYEQYF | TGCAGTGCCCGTTGGACTAGCGGATCCTACGAGCAGTACTTC | many | TRBD2 | TRBJ2-7 | TRBV20-1
CASSLTTGNNEQFF | TGTGCCAGCAGTTTAACCACAGGGAACAATGAGCAGTTCTTC | many | NA | TRBJ2-1 | TRBV12-3/TRBV12-4
CASSPGETQYF | TGTGCCAGCTCACCAGGGGAGACCCAGTACTTC | many | NA | TRBJ2-5 | TRBV18
CACSIGVGGTEAFF | TGTGCCTGTAGTATAGGAGTCGGGGGCACTGAAGCTTTCTTT | NA | NA | TRBJ1-1 | TRBV19
CASSTDSTNEKLFF | TGTGCCAGCAGCACGGACAGTACTAATGAAAAACTGTTTTTT | many | NA | TRBJ1-4 | TRBV28
CASSPGQGRMNTEAFF | TGTGCCAGCAGCCCCGGACAGGGACGCATGAACACTGAAGCTTTCTTT | few | TRBD1 | TRBJ1-1 | TRBV5-6
CASSHRGAGEQYF | TGTGCCAGCAGCCACAGGGGGGCAGGGGAGCAGTACTTC | NA | TRBD1 | TRBJ2-7 | TRBV11-3